Each of the 28 T cell receptor beta chains below was sequenced from the same sample in a study of T cells in Graves' hyperthyroidism and ophthalmopathy (dated by TCRdb to between 2017 and 2020). Libraries were constructed by multiplex PCR. Data came from an Illumina HiSeq 2000. Amplification of TCR beta CDR3 regions was carried out from RNA transcripts. For the first round of RT-PCR on the TCR CDR3, the HTBI primer set was used together with the Qiagen OneStep RT-PCR kit. TCRdb trimmed the raw reads at Q25, called clones with MiXCR and kept productive beta chains. Under each unique CDR3 protein, matching rows form one entry showing the most common genes and DNA. The sample data list some 270,000 distinct CDR3 sequences, and around 26% of these were observed just once. In total, the top ten clones hold roughly a third of the sample. Sequenced: blood. All receptors derive from a woman in her thirties or forties with Graves' ophthalmopathy.

This clonotype occurred many times. The chain employs TRBV28 and TRBJ1-5, with a weak D call TRBD1 (5 bases). The CDR3 is 12 amino acids. V shed 8 bases and J shed 4 bases, with 9 bases lying between them. The germline V gene encodes CDR1 MDHEN and CDR2 SYDVKM. The CDR3 DNA is TGTGCCAGCCGATGGGGGAATCAGCCCCAGCATTTT. It codes for CASRWGNQPQHF.

This clonotype appeared many times. This chain connects TRBV2 to TRBJ2-4; D is perhaps TRBD1 (6 bases). The CDR3 length is 14 residues. Germline CDR1 reads SNHLY; CDR2 reads FYNNEI. Trimming shortened V by 5 bases and J by 9 bases, and 17 bases separated the two germline ends. This CDR3 is CASSPPTGATIQYF. The CDR3 region has the DNA TGTGCCAGCAGTCCACCGACAGGCGCGACCATTCAGTACTTC.

The chain has TRBV6-1 and TRBJ2-7; D is undetermined. The CDR3 contains 15 residues. Germline CDR1 MNHNS, CDR2 SASEGT. The V end lost 6 bases, the J end lost 5 bases, and 20 bases lay between the germline ends. The CDR3 DNA reads TGTGCCAGCAGACCCCTGGTCGGTGGTAATCACGAGCAGTACTTC. Translating gives CASRPLVGGNHEQYF.

The CDR3 protein is CSARWLSRPFNYGYTF. The CDR3 DNA sequence: TGCAGTGCTAGATGGCTTAGTCGGCCGTTTAACTATGGCTACACCTTC. V usage is TRBV20-1 and J usage is TRBJ1-2; D not certain. V lost 2 bases and J lost 1, with 17 bases in between. The CDR3 is 16 residues long. The germline CDR1 and CDR2 sequences are DFQATT and SNEGSKA (reference sequence).

This clonotype was counted at least ten times. The chain has TRBV12-3 or TRBV12-4 and TRBJ2-5; maybe TRBD1 (6 bases). V was shortened by 3 bases and J by 1 base, with 9 bases between the two germline ends. This CDR3 has 14 amino acids. The CDR3: CASSFGTLQETQYF. As DNA, the CDR3 is TGTGCCAGCAGTTTCGGGACACTCCAAGAGACCCAGTACTTC.

The rearrangement links TRBV20-1 to TRBJ2-5; D may be TRBD2 (7 bases). The CDR3 length is 14 residues. Trimming stripped 3 bases from V and 2 bases from J, with 13 bases between. Germline CDR1 and CDR2: DFQATT and SNEGSKA (reference sequence). As DNA, the CDR3 is TGCAGTGCTAGGACGGGGGGCAATCAAGAGACCCAGTACTTC. It translates to CSARTGGNQETQYF.

This clonotype was seen repeatedly, ten times or more. The chain carries TRBV28 and TRBJ2-7; D is unresolved. Germline CDR1 reads MDHEN; CDR2 reads SYDVKM. This CDR3 is built from 14 residues. V lost 5 bases, J lost 6 bases, and 17 bases lay in between. The CDR3 loop reads CASSPGPPLAEQYF. The CDR3 DNA follows: TGTGCCAGCAGTCCCGGGCCGCCATTGGCCGAGCAGTACTTC.

This clonotype was counted only a few times. One junction end disagrees with the germline gene, perhaps due to a read error. This chain uses TRBV4-1 with TRBJ1-5; D gene ambiguous. Germline-derived CDR1 and CDR2 are MGHRA and YSYEKL. This CDR3 region has 14 residues. DNA for the CDR3: TGCGCCAGCAGCAAAGATCTGTTTGGGCAGCCCCAGCATTTT. This gives the protein CASSKDLFGQPQHF.

This chain joins TRBV27 and TRBJ1-1; D gene unclear. This CDR3 comprises 13 residues. Germline loops: CDR1 MNHEY, CDR2 SMNVEV (reference sequence). V was clipped by 6 bases and J by 2 bases, with 10 bases between them. CDR3 sequence (DNA): TGTGCCAGCAGCTCGGCGGATAACACTGAAGCTTTCTTT. Its protein is CASSSADNTEAFF.

This clonotype was counted at least ten times. The chain uses TRBV20-1 and TRBJ2-4, with D tentatively TRBD1 (6 bases). V lost 5 bases and J lost 5, with 13 bases in between. This CDR3 contains 13 residues. Germline-derived CDR1 and CDR2 are DFQATT and SNEGSKA (reference sequence). CDR3 loop: CSAPGTLQNIQYF. In DNA form, the CDR3 reads TGCAGTGCTCCCGGGACATTGCAAAACATTCAGTACTTC.

This clonotype was observed at least ten times. The chain is built from TRBV7-2 and TRBJ2-5; 7 bases match TRBD2. V lost 1 base, J lost 5 bases, and 4 bases stayed unmatched. The CDR3 is made up of 14 amino acids. The germline CDR1 and CDR2 sequences are SGHTA and FQGNSA. The DNA of the CDR3 is TGTGCCAGCAGCTTAGGTAGCGGGTGGGAGACCCAGTACTTC. It is translated as CASSLGSGWETQYF.

The gene calls are TRBV7-9 and TRBJ1-3; D is uncertain. V was pared by 1 base and J by 0 bases, with 7 bases between. CDR1 and CDR2 (germline): SEHNR, FQNEAQ (reference sequence). This CDR3 contains 15 residues. The DNA for the CDR3 is TGTGCCAGCAGCTTAGTCGAAAGCTCTGGAAACACCATATATTTT. Its translation: CASSLVESSGNTIYF.

Many counts were recorded for this clonotype. The V call is TRBV12-3 or TRBV12-4, the J call TRBJ2-2; TRBD2 is a possible D gene (5 bases). The CDR3 has 15 residues. Trimming left V 4 bases short and J 0 bases short, with 9 bases between. In nucleotides, the CDR3 is TGTGCCAGCAGTTCCTTGACTACGAACACCGGGGAGCTGTTTTTT. Residues: CASSSLTTNTGELFF.

Written as DNA, the CDR3 is TGTGCCAGCAGCGTCTCCCCCCTCCAGGAGACCCAGTACTTC. Translating it yields CASSVSPLQETQYF. The chain combines TRBV9 with TRBJ2-5; the D is unclear. V dropped 2 bases and J dropped 5 bases, with 13 bases sitting between them. The CDR3 spans 14 residues. Germline assignment: CDR1 SGDLS and CDR2 YYNGEE.

Note on this clonotype: This may come from a read error, since a much larger clone is one base off. The final CDR3 position lacks the conserved phenylalanine or tryptophan, pointing to a likely read error. CDR3 amino acids: CASSLAAQANTGELFL. Here the CDR3 DNA reads TGTGCCAGCAGCTTAGCGGCACAGGCGAACACCGGGGAGCTGTTTCTT. V usage is TRBV7-2 and J usage is TRBJ2-2; possibly TRBD1 for D (5 bases). The CDR3 is made up of 16 amino acids. V lost 0 bases, J lost 0 bases, and 8 bases lay in between. Germline V CDR1 and CDR2: SGHTA, FQGNSA.

This clonotype was seen many times. The chain has TRBV6-1 and TRBJ2-2; 8 nucleotides align to TRBD1. Germline V gene lookup returns CDR1 MNHNS and CDR2 SASEGT. This CDR3 comprises 14 residues. With 4 bases clipped from V and 5 bases from J, the junction kept 3 bases outside the gene matches. The CDR3 loop reads CASSGTGKTGELFF. The CDR3 nucleotides read TGTGCCAGCAGTGGGACAGGGAAGACCGGGGAGCTGTTTTTT.

This clonotype showed up just once. The chain recombines TRBV11-3 with TRBJ2-7; 9 nucleotides agree with TRBD1. Germline V gives CDR1 SGHNT, CDR2 YENEEA. The CDR3 runs 14 residues. V trimming: 5 bases; J trimming: 6 bases; junction bases outside the gene matches: 8. CDR3 DNA sequence: TGTGCCAGCAGCCCTGGGACAGGGTTCGGCGAGCAGTACTTC. This sequence encodes CASSPGTGFGEQYF.

The chain is built from TRBV7-8 and TRBJ1-6; tentatively, D is TRBD1 (6 bases). CDR1 SGHVS and CDR2 FQNEAQ come from the germline V gene. The CDR3 length is 15 residues. The V end was cut by 2 bases, the J end by 6 bases, with 11 bases between. CDR3 bases: TGTGCCAGCAGCTTATTAGGCAGGGGTAATTCACCCCTCCACTTT. Protein: CASSLLGRGNSPLHF.

This clonotype was counted ten times or more. The chain carries TRBV5-5 and TRBJ2-5, with D perhaps TRBD2 (5 bases). Germline V gene data show CDR1 as SGHKS and CDR2 as YYEKEE (reference sequence). The CDR3 covers 15 residues. V was pared by 4 bases and J by 7 bases, with 20 bases between. The CDR3 DNA reads as TGTGCCAGCAGCCTGCGGACTGTTGCGCCCGGGACCCAGTACTTC. Its translation: CASSLRTVAPGTQYF.

This clonotype was seen repeatedly, ten times or more. With a much larger clone just one base away, this may be a read error. The chain couples TRBV4-1 to TRBJ2-7; D not certain. Germline assignment: CDR1 MGHRA and CDR2 YSYEKL. This CDR3 is built from 16 residues. The CDR3 DNA sequence: TGCGCCAGCAGCCAAGATCCGGCAGTACTCTCCCACGAGCAGTACTTC. Its protein product is CASSQDPAVLSHEQYF.

Note on this clonotype: One end of the junction does not line up with germline, which may come from a read error. The chain couples TRBV5-1 to TRBJ1-1; D not resolved. CDR1 is SGHRS, CDR2 YFSETQ, per germline. The CDR3 totals 14 residues. The CDR3, as DNA: TGCGCCAGCAGCTTGTGTTTTATAGGCTTTGAAGCTCTCTTT. Its translation: CASSLCFIGFEALF.

Many counts were recorded for this clonotype. This chain uses TRBV30 with TRBJ2-6; a weak D match, TRBD1 (6 bases). V dropped 2 bases and J dropped 0 bases, with 14 bases sitting between them. The CDR3 is made up of 17 amino acids. Germline V lookup: CDR1 GTSNPN, CDR2 SVGIG (reference sequence). As DNA, the CDR3 is TGTGCCTGGAGTTTGCCAGGGGCTAGCTCTGGGGCCAACGTCCTGACTTTC. This encodes CAWSLPGASSGANVLTF.

At least ten counts were recorded for this clonotype. V and J are TRBV7-3 and TRBJ2-2; D call uncertain. CDR1 SGHTA and CDR2 FQGTGA come from the germline V gene. The CDR3 has 14 residues. V lost 0 bases, J lost 0 bases, and 2 bases lay in between. CDR3 region: CASSLTANTGELFF. DNA for the CDR3: TGTGCCAGCAGCTTAACAGCGAACACCGGGGAGCTGTTTTTT.

The table lists this clonotype with many counts. This chain joins TRBV12-3 or TRBV12-4 and TRBJ1-5; D might be TRBD1 (6 bases). V was shortened by 4 bases and J by 3 bases, with 13 bases between the two germline ends. This CDR3 contains 15 residues. CDR3 sequence reads: CASSSDRDNNQPQHF. The CDR3 DNA follows: TGTGCCAGCAGTTCTGACCGGGACAACAATCAGCCCCAGCATTTT.

This clonotype appeared many times. The chain recombines TRBV28 with TRBJ2-7; D ambiguous. V was shortened by 2 bases and J by 1 base, with 12 bases between the two germline ends. Germline V lookup: CDR1 MDHEN, CDR2 SYDVKM. This CDR3 is 15 amino acids long. The CDR3 here is CASSLPGDPSYEQYF. The CDR3 DNA is TGTGCCAGCAGTTTACCAGGCGATCCTTCCTACGAGCAGTACTTC. The full variable domain, its missing parts supplied by reference TRBV28 and TRBJ2-7, is DVKVTQSSRYLVKRTGEKVFLECVQDMDHENMFWYRQDPGLGLRLIYFSYDVKMKEKGDIPEGYSVSREKKERFSLILESASTNQTSMYLCASSLPGDPSYEQYFGPGTRLTVT.

This clonotype came up many times. The J gene is TRBJ2-5, the V gene TRBV2; 11 bases agree with TRBD2. This CDR3 region has 16 residues. Germline V gene data show CDR1 as SNHLY and CDR2 as FYNNEI. V trimming: 6 bases; J trimming: 5 bases; junction bases outside the gene matches: 11. The CDR3 nucleotides read TGTGCCAGCAGCCTACTAGCGGGAGCGCGAGGGGAGACCCAGTACTTC. Amino acids: CASSLLAGARGETQYF.

This clonotype was found many times. V and J are TRBV30 and TRBJ2-7; D is uncertain. V shed 2 bases and J shed 2 bases, with 4 bases lying between them. Germline V lookup: CDR1 GTSNPN, CDR2 SVGIG (reference sequence). The CDR3 extends over 11 amino acids. The CDR3 loop is CAWSNTYEQYF. The DNA for the CDR3 is TGTGCCTGGAGTAACACCTACGAGCAGTACTTC.

This clonotype was recorded many times. The CDR3 nucleotides are TGTGCCAGCAGTTTATCGGACAGGGGGCACGACGAGCAGTACTTC. Translation gives CASSLSDRGHDEQYF. The V gene is TRBV27, the J gene TRBJ2-7; 11 bases fit TRBD1. The CDR3 totals 15 residues. Trimming cost V 0 bases and J 5 bases; bases outside gene matches: 3. From germline, CDR1 is MNHEY and CDR2 SMNVEV (reference sequence).